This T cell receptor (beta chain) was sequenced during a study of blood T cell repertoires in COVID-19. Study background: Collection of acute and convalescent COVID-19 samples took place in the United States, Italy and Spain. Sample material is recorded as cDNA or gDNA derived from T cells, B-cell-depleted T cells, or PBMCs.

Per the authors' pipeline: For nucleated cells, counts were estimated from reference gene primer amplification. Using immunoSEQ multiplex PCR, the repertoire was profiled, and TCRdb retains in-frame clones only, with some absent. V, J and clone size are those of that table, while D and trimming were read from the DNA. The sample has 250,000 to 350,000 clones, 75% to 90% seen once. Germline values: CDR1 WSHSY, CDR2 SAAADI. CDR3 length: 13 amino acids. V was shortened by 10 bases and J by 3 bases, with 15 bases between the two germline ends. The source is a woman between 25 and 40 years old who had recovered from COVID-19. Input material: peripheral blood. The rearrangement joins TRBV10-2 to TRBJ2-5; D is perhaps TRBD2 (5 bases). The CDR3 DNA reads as TGCGCCACGACGATACGGGGTAAAGAGACCCAGTACTTC. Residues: CATTIRGKETQYF.